The 8 T cell receptor beta chains reported below all come from one sample, sequenced in a study of cytomegalovirus exposure and HLA in healthy donors. Vbeta (60) and Jbeta (13) primers were used in the PCR. Using immunoSEQ multiplex PCR, the repertoire was profiled, and TCRdb retains in-frame clones only, with some absent. The sample carries 150,000 to 200,000 clones, 82% recorded once. Sequenced material: PBMCs. These receptors were obtained from a girl aged 2 to 10 in good health and CMV-seropositive.

The genes are TRBV18 and TRBJ1-5; D is ambiguous. The CDR3 totals 14 residues. Looked up from germline, CDR1 is KGHSH and CDR2 is LQKENI. The V gene lost 4 bases and the J gene lost 3 bases, with 10 bases spanning the gap. The CDR3 DNA follows: TGTGCCAGCTCACGTGTCGAGGTCAATCAGCCCCAGCATTTT. Amino acid sequence: CASSRVEVNQPQHF.

The chain joins TRBV2 to TRBJ2-6; D perhaps matches TRBD2 (5 bases). Germline assignment: CDR1 SNHLY and CDR2 FYNNEI. V was shortened by 7 bases and J by 1 base, with 8 bases between the two germline ends. This CDR3 has 14 residues. The CDR3 protein is CASMWRSGANVLTF. CDR3 coding DNA: TGTGCCAGCATGTGGAGGTCTGGGGCCAACGTCCTGACTTTC.

The V gene is TRBV7-9, the J gene TRBJ1-1; no definite D call. CDR3 length: 15 residues. The germline gives CDR1 SEHNR, CDR2 FQNEAQ (reference sequence). Trimming shortened V by 2 bases and J by 4 bases, and 14 bases separated the two germline ends. The CDR3: CASSLIGGYGTEAFF. The CDR3 DNA is TGTGCCAGCAGCTTAATCGGCGGGTATGGCACTGAAGCTTTCTTT.

The rearrangement links TRBV19 to TRBJ2-1, with D unresolved. CDR1 and CDR2 from the germline V gene are LNHDA and SQIVND (reference sequence). V shed 4 bases and J shed 5 bases, with 21 bases lying between them. The CDR3 sequence is 17 residues long. The CDR3 loop reads CASSNGPLEATHNEQFF. CDR3 bases: TGTGCCAGTAGTAACGGTCCCCTCGAGGCTACACACAATGAGCAGTTCTTC.

The V and J genes are TRBV27 and TRBJ2-2; tentatively, D is TRBD2 (5 bases). This CDR3 is built from 16 residues. Between the trimmed V and J ends, which lost 5 bases and 0 bases, there was a span of 13 bases. CDR1 MNHEY and CDR2 SMNVEV come from the germline V gene (reference sequence). The CDR3 loop is CASSPILVPNTGELFF. The CDR3 coding sequence is TGTGCCAGCAGTCCTATACTAGTCCCGAACACCGGGGAGCTGTTTTTT.

The chain is built from TRBV19 and TRBJ2-5; D unclear. The DNA end favors TRBJ2-7, so the J call may be wrong. The CDR3 runs 13 residues. Germline CDR1 LNHDA, CDR2 SQIVND (reference sequence). CDR3 loop: CASSSPSSYEQYF. In nucleotides, the CDR3 is TGTGCCAGTAGTTCACCTAGCTCCTACGAGCAGTACTTC.

The rearrangement links TRBV21-1 to TRBJ2-3; TRBD2 is taken as the D call from the table, unchecked against the DNA. TRBV21-1 is deemed a pseudogene. The CDR3 sequence is 12 residues long. The chain's CDR3 is CPSGESTDTQYF. As DNA, the CDR3 is TGCCCTAGCGGGGAGTCAACAGATACGCAGTATTTT.

The chain uses TRBV29-1 and TRBJ2-1; D uncertain. The CDR3 sequence is 13 residues long. In germline, CDR1 is SQVTM, CDR2 ANQGSEA. The V end lost 4 bases, the J end lost 4 bases, and 11 bases lay between the germline ends. The DNA of the CDR3 is TGCAGCGTTGTTTTGTTTCGGTACAATGAGCAGTTCTTC. Its protein is CSVVLFRYNEQFF.